The clone carrying this TCR beta chain showed up just a few times. A library of TCRbeta sequences, prepared with unique molecular identifiers, was generated. TCRdb redid the calling of the PCR reads with MiXCR, one entry per CDR3 protein. The table lists approximately 640,000 distinct CDR3 sequences, roughly 17% of them singletons. This entry is derived from a study of T-cell reconstitution after alpha-beta-depleted transplantation in children. CDR1 and CDR2 from the germline V gene are DFQATT and SNEGSKA (reference sequence). The CDR3 runs to 13 residues. V lost 3 bases, J lost 4 bases, and 9 bases lay in between.

The sample consisted of PBMCs from the stem cell graft donor, taken from the stem cell graft. V is TRBV20-1 and J is TRBJ2-2; D unresolved. This TCR was recovered from a human donor who donated a stem cell graft to a child with acute myeloid leukemia. The CDR3: CSASRGVTGELFF. The CDR3 nucleotides read TGCAGTGCTAGTCGAGGAGTCACCGGGGAGCTGTTTTTT.